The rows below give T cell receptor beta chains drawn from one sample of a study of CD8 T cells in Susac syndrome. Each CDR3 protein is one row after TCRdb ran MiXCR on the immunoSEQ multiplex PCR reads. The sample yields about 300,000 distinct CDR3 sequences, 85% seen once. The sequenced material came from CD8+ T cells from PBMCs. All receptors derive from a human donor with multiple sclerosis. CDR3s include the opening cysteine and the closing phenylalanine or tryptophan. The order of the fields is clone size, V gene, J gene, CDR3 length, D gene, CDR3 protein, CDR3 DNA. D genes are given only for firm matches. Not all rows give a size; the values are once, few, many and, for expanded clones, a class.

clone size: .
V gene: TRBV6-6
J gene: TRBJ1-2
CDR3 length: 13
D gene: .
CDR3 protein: CASTIGDYYGYTF
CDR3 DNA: TGTGCCAGCACCATAGGGGATTACTATGGCTACACCTTC

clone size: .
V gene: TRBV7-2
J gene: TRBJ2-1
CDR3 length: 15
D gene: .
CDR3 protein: CASSLTAKAYNEQFF
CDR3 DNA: TGTGCCAGCAGCCTAACCGCGAAGGCCTACAATGAGCAGTTCTTC

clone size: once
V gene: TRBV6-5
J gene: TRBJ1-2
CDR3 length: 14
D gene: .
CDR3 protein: CASSRTVERYGYTF
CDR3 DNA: TGTGCCAGCAGCCGGACAGTCGAGAGGTATGGCTACACCTTC

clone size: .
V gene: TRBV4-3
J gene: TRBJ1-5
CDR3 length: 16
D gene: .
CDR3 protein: CASSQDVRRLNQPQHF
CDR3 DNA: TGCGCCAGCAGCCAAGATGTTCGCAGACTCAATCAGCCCCAGCATTTT

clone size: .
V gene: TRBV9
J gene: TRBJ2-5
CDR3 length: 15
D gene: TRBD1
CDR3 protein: CASSVTGELRETQYF
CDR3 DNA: TGTGCCAGCAGCGTCACAGGGGAGCTTAGAGAGACCCAGTACTTC

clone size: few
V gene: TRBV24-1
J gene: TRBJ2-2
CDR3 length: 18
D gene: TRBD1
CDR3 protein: CATSDLNRGSANTGELFF
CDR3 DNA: TGTGCCACCAGTGATTTGAACAGGGGGAGCGCCAACACCGGGGAGCTTTTTTTT

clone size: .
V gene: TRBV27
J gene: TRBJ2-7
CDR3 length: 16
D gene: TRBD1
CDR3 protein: CASSLLIGTGVNEQYF
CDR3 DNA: TGTGCCAGCAGTTTACTAATTGGGACAGGGGTTAACGAGCAGTACTTC

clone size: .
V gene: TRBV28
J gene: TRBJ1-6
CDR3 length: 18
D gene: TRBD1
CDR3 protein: CASRNYRGGSSYNSPLHF
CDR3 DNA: TGTGCCAGCCGCAATTACAGGGGCGGCAGCTCCTATAATTCACCCCTCCACTTT

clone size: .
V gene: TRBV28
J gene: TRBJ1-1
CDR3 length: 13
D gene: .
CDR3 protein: CAGGVGYGFEAFF
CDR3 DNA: TGTGCCGGAGGGGTTGGGTATGGGTTTGAAGCTTTCTTT

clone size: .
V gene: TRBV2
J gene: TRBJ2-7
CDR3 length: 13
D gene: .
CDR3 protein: CASRAGTHYEQYF
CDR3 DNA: TGTGCCAGCAGGGCTGGGACACACTACGAGCAGTACTTC

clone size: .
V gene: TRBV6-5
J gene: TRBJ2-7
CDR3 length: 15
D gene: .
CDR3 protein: CASSTLAHGSYEQYF
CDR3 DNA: TGTGCCAGCAGCACTCTAGCGCATGGATCCTACGAGCAGTACTTC

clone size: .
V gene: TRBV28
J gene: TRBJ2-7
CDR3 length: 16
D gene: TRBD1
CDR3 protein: CASSFSNRDSLYEQYF
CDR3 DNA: TGTGCCAGCAGTTTTTCTAACCGGGACAGCCTCTACGAGCAGTACTTC

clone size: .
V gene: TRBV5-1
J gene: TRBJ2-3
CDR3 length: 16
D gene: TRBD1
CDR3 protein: CASSSVDRGLPDTQYF
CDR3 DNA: TGCGCCAGCAGCTCCGTCGACAGGGGCCTCCCAGATACGCAGTATTTT

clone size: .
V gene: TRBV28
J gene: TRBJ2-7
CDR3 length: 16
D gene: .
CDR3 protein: CASSYEARAPTYEQYF
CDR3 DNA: TGTGCCAGCAGTTATGAAGCACGGGCCCCAACCTACGAGCAGTACTTC

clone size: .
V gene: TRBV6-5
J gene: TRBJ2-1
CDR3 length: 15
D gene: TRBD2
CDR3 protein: CASSYGGGAYNEQFF
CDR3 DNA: TGTGCCAGCAGTTACGGGGGGGGTGCCTACAATGAGCAGTTCTTC

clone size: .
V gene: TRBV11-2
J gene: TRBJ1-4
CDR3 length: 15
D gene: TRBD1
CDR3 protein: CASSLEGQGIEKLFF
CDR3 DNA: TGTGCCAGCAGCTTAGAGGGACAGGGCATTGAAAAACTGTTTTTT

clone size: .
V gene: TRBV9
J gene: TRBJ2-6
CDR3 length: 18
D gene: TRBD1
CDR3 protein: CASSVGQGLISGANVLTF
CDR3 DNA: TGTGCCAGCAGCGTGGGACAGGGTCTTATTTCTGGGGCCAACGTCCTGACTTTC

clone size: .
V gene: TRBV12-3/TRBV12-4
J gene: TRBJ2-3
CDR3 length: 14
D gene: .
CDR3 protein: CASSPRTVTDTQYF
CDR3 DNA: TGTGCCAGCAGTCCTCGGACAGTCACAGATACGCAGTATTTT

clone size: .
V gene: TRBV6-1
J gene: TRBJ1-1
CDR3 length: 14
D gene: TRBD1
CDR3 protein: CASSGQGTNTEAFF
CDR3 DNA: TGTGCCAGCAGCGGACAGGGAACGAACACTGAAGCTTTCTTT

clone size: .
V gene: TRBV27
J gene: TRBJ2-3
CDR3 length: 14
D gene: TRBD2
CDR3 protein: CASTVAGGTDTQYF
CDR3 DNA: TGTGCCAGCACCGTAGCGGGAGGCACAGATACGCAGTATTTT

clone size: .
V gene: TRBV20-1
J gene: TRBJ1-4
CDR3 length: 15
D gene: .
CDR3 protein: CSARDNRETNEKLFF
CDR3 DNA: TGCAGTGCTAGAGACAACAGGGAAACTAATGAAAAACTGTTTTTT

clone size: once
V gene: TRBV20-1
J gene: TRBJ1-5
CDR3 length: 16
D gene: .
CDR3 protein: CSASPGIRQVNQPQHF
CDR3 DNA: TGCAGTGCCTCCCCCGGGATACGACAGGTTAATCAGCCCCAGCATTTT

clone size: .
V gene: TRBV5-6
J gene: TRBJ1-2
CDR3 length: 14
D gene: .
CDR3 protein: CASSHTARRGGYTF
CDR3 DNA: TGTGCCAGCAGCCACACAGCCCGGCGAGGCGGCTACACCTTC

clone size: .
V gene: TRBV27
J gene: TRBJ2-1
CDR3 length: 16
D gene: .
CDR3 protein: CASSLVGPVSYNEQFF
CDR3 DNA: TGTGCCAGCAGTTTGGTGGGGCCAGTTTCCTACAATGAGCAGTTCTTC

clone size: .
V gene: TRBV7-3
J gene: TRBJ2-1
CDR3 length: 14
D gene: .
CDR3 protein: CASSPRFSGDEQFF
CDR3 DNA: TGTGCCAGCAGCCCCCGGTTCTCGGGCGATGAGCAGTTCTTC

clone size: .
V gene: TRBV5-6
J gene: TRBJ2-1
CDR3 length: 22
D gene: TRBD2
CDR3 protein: CASSLGSATGLAGAKSYNEQFF
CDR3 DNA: TGTGCCAGCAGCTTGGGCTCCGCTACGGGACTAGCGGGCGCAAAGTCCTACAATGAGCAGTTCTTC

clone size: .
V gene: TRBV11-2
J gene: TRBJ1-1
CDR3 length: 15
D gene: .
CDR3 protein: CASSYPSRGFTEAFF
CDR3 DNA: TGTGCCAGCAGCTACCCTTCCCGGGGCTTCACTGAAGCTTTCTTT

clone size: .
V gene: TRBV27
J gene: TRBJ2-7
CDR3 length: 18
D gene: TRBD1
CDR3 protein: CASSLTRNTGGYPYGQYF
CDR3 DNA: TGTGCCAGCAGTTTAACCCGGAATACAGGGGGTTACCCTTACGGCCAGTACTTC

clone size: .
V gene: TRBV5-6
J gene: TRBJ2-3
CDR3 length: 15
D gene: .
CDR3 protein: CASSLGGFSTDTQYF
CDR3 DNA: TGTGCCAGCAGCTTGGGCGGGTTTAGCACAGATACGCAGTATTTT

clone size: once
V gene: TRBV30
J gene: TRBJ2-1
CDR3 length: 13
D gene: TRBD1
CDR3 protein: CAWGGQVYNEQFF
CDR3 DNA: TGTGCCTGGGGGGGACAGGTATACAATGAGCAGTTCTTC

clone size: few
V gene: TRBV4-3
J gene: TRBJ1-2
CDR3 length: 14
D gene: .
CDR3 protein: CASSQVPDRGGYTF
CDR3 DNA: TGCGCCAGCAGCCAAGTTCCCGATCGGGGGGGCTACACCTTC

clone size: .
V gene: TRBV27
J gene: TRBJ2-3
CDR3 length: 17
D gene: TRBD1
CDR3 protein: CASRIDRGHGRGDTQYF
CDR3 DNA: TGTGCCAGCAGAATTGACAGGGGGCACGGTCGCGGAGATACGCAGTATTTT

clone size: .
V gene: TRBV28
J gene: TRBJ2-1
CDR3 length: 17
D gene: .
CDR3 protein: CASSLSHISGSSNEQFF
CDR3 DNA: TGTGCCAGCAGTTTATCCCATATATCGGGGTCCTCAAATGAGCAGTTCTTC

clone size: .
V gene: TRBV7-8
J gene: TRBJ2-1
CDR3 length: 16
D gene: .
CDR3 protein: CASSLAGGNAYNEQFF
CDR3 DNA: TGTGCCAGCAGCTTAGCTGGCGGGAACGCCTACAATGAGCAGTTCTTC

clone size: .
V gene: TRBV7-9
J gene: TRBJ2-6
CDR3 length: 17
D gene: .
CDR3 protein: CASWGLWESSGANVLTF
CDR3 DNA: TGTGCCAGCTGGGGGTTGTGGGAGAGCTCTGGGGCCAACGTCCTGACTTTC

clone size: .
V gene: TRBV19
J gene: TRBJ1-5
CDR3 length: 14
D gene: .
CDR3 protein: CASSGDHSNQPQHF
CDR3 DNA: TGTGCCAGTAGTGGAGACCATAGCAATCAGCCCCAGCATTTT

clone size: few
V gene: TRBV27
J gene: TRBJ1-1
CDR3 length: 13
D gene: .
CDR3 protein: CASSWTVNTEAFF
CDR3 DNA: TGTGCCAGCAGTTGGACCGTGAACACTGAAGCTTTCTTT

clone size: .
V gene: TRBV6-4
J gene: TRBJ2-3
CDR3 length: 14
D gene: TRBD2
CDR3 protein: CASRPGLETDTQYF
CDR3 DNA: TGTGCCAGCAGGCCAGGACTAGAAACAGATACGCAGTATTTT

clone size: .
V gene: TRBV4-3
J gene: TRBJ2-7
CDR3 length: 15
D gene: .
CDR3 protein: CASSQERTLVAEQYF
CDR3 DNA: TGCGCCAGCAGCCAAGAGCGCACATTGGTCGCCGAGCAGTACTTC

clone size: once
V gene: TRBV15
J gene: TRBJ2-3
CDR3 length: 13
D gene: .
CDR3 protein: CATSRGERDTQYF
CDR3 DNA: TGTGCCACCAGCAGGGGGGAGCGAGATACGCAGTATTTT

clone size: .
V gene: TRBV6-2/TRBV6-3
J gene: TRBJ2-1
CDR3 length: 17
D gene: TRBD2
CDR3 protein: CASSQKPGLVPNNEQFF
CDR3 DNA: TGTGCCAGCAGTCAGAAACCGGGACTAGTCCCAAACAATGAGCAGTTCTTC

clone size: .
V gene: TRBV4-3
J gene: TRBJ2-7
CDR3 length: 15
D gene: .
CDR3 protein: CASSQDWGLVYEQYF
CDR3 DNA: TGCGCCAGCAGCCAAGATTGGGGGCTCGTCTACGAGCAGTACTTC

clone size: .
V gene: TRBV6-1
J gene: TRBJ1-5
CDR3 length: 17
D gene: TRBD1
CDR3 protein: CASRKNRGPYSNQPQHF
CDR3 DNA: TGTGCCAGCAGAAAGAACAGGGGACCATATAGCAATCAGCCCCAGCATTTT

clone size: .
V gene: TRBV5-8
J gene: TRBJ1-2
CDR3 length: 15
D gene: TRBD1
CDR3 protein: CASSLLRQGVYGYTF
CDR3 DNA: TGTGCCAGCAGCTTGCTAAGACAGGGGGTCTATGGCTACACCTTC

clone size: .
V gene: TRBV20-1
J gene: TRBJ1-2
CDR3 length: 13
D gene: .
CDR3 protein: CRPSDRIGYGYTF
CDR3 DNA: TGCAGACCCTCAGACAGGATCGGCTATGGCTACACCTTC

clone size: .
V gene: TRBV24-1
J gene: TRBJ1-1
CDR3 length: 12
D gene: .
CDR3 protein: CATSDSDRKAFF
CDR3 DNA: TGTGCCACCAGTGATTCAGACAGGAAAGCTTTCTTT

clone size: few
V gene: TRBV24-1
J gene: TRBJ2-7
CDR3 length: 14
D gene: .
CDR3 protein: CATSGRDGGYEQYF
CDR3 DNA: TGTGCCACCAGTGGTCGGGACGGAGGCTACGAGCAGTACTTC

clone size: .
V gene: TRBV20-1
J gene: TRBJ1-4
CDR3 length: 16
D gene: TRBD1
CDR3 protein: CSATRDRGVTNEKLFF
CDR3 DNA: TGCAGTGCTACCCGGGACAGGGGAGTGACTAATGAAAAACTGTTTTTT

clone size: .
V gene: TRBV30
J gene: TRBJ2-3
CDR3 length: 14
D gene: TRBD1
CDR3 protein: CAWSDLGGADTQYF
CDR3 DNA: TGTGCCTGGAGTGACTTAGGGGGCGCAGATACGCAGTATTTT

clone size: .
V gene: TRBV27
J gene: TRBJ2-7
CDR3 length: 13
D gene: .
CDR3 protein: CASSFASSYEQYF
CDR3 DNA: TGTGCCAGCAGTTTTGCCAGTTCCTACGAGCAGTACTTC

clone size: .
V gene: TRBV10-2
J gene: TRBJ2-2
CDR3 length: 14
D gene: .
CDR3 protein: CATLGGRNTGELFF
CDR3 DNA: TGCGCCACCCTAGGGGGGAGGAACACCGGGGAGCTGTTTTTT

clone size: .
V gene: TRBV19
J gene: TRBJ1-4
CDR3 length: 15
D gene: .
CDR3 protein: CASSTQTGIGEKLFF
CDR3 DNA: TGTGCCAGTAGTACCCAGACAGGAATAGGTGAAAAACTGTTTTTT

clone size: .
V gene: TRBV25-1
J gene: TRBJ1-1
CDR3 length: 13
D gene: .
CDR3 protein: CASSEGNRAEAFF
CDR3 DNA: TGTGCCAGCAGTGAAGGAAACAGGGCTGAAGCTTTCTTT

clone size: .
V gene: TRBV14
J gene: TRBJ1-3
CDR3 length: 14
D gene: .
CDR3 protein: CASRPQSEGNTIYF
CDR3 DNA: TGTGCCAGCAGGCCTCAATCGGAGGGAAACACCATATATTTT

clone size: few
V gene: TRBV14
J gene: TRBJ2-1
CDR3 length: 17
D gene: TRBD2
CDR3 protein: CASSQGLGGGTNNEQFF
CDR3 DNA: TGTGCCAGCAGCCAAGGTCTTGGCGGGGGGACCAACAATGAGCAGTTCTTC